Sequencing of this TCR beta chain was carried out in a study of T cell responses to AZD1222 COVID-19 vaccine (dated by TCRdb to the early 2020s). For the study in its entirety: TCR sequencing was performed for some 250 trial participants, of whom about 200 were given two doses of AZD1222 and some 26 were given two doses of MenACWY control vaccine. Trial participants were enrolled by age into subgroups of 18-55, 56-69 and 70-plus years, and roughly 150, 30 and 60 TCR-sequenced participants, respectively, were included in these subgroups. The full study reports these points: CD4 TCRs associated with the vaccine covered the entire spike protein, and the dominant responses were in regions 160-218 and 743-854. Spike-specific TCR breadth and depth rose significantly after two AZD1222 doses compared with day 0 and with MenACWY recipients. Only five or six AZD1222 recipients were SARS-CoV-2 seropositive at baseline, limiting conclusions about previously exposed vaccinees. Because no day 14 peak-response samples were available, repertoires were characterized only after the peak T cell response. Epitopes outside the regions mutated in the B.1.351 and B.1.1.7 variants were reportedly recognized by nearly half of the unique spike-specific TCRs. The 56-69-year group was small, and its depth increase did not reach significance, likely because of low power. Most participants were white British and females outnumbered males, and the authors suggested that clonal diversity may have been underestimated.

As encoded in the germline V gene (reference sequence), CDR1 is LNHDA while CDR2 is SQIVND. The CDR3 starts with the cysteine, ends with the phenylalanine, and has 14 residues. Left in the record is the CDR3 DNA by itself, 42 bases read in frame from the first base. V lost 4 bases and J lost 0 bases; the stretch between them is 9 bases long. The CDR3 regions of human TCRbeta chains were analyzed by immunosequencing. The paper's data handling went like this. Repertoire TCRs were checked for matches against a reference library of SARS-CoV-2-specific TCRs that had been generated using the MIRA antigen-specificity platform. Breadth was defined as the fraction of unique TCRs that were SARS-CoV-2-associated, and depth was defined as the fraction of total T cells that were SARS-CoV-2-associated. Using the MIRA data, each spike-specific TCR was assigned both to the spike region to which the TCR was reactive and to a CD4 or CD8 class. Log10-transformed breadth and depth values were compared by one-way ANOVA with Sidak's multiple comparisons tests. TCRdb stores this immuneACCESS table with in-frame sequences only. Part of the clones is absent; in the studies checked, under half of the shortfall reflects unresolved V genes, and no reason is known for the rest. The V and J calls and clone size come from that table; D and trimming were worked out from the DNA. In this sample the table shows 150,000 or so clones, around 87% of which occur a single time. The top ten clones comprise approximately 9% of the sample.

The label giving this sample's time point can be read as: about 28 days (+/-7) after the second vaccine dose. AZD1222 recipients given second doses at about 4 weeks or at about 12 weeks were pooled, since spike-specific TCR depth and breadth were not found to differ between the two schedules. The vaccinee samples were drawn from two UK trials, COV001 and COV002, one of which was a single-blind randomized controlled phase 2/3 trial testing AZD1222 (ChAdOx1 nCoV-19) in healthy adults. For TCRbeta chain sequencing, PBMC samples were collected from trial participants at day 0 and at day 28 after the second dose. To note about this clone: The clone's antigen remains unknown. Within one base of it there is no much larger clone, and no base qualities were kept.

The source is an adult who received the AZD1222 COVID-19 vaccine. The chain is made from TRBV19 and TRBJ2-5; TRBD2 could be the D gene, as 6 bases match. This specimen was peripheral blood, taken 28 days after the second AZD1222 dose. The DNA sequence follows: TGTGCCAGTAGTAGCCGGGGGTACCAAGAGACCCAGTACTTC. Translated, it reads CASSSRGYQETQYF. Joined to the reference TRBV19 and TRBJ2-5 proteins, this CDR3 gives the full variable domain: DGGITQSPKYLFRKEGQNVTLSCEQNLNHDAMYWYRQDPGQGLRLIYYSQIVNDFQKGDIAEGYSVSREKKESFPLTVTSAQKNPTAFYLCASSSRGYQETQYFGPGTRLLVL.